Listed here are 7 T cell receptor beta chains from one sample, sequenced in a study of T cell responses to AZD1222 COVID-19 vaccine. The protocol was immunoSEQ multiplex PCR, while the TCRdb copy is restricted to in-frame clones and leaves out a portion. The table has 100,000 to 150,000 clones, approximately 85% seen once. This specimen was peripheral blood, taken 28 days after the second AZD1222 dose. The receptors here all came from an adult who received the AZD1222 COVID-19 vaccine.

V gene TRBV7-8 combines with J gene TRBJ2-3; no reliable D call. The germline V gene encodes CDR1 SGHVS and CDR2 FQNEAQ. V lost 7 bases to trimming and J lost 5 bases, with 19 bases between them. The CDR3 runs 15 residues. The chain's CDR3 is CASTVTALDGDTQYF. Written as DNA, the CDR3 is TGTGCCAGCACCGTTACGGCCCTCGACGGAGATACGCAGTATTTT.

The CDR3 nucleotides read TGCGCCAGCAGCTTGGTCATGAACACTGAAGCTTTCTTT. Protein sequence: CASSLVMNTEAFF. The chain combines TRBV5-1 with TRBJ1-1; D is uncertain. V lost 0 bases, J lost 0 bases, and 3 bases lay in between. Germline-derived CDR1 and CDR2 are SGHRS and YFSETQ. The CDR3 contains 13 residues.

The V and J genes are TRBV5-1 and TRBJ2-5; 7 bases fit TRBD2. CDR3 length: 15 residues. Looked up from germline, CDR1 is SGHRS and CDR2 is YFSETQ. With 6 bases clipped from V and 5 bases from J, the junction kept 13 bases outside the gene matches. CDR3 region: CASTRLTGEGETQYF. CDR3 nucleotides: TGCGCCAGCACCCGCCTGACGGGGGAGGGCGAGACCCAGTACTTC.

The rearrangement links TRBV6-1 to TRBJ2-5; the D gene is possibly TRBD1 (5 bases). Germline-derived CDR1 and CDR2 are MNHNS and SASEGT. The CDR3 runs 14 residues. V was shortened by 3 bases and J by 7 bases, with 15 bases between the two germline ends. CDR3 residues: CASSEGPTGRTQYF. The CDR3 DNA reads TGTGCCAGCAGTGAGGGGCCCACCGGTAGGACCCAGTACTTC.

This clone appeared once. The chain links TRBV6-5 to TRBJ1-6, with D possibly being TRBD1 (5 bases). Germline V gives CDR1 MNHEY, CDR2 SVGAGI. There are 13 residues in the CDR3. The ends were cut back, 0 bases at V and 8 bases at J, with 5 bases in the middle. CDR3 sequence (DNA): TGTGCCAGCAGTTACTCGGGGGATTCACCCCTCCACTTT. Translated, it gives CASSYSGDSPLHF.

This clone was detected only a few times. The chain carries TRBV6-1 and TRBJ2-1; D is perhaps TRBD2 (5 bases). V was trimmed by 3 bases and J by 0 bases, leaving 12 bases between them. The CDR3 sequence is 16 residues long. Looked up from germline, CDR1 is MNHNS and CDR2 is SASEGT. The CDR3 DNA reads TGTGCCAGCAGTGATTGGGGAGCGTCCTCCTACAATGAGCAGTTCTTC. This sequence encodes CASSDWGASSYNEQFF.

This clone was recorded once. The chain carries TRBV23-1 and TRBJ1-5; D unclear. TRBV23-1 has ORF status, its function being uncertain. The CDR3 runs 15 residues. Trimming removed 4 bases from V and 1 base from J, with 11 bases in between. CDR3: CASSPDLRSNQPQHF. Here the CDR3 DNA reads TGCGCCAGCAGTCCAGACCTCCGCAGCAATCAGCCCCAGCATTTT.